What follows describes a single T cell receptor beta chain. The sample belongs to a study of cytomegalovirus exposure and HLA in healthy donors. Primers for the PCR totalled 60 Vbeta and 13 Jbeta. Repertoires were generated with immunoSEQ multiplex PCR, while TCRdb's copy carries only in-frame clones and drops some. This table has 150,000 to 200,000 clones, 80% appearing once. Sequencing input: PBMCs. The sequence came from a girl under 18 in good health and CMV-seropositive.

The CDR3 DNA reads TGTGCCAGCTACGACAGGGGATCCTACGAGCAGTACTTC. This codes for CASYDRGSYEQYF. This chain joins TRBV18 and TRBJ2-7; 8 bases match TRBD1. Germline CDR1 reads KGHSH; CDR2 reads LQKENI. J gave up 1 base and V 7 bases, and 3 bases lay outside the gene matches. The CDR3 has 13 amino acids.